Each of the 32 T cell receptor beta chains below was sequenced from the same sample in a study of T cell responses to AZD1222 COVID-19 vaccine. Sequenced by immunoSEQ multiplex PCR; TCRdb stores in-frame clones only, minus some. The sample holds about 140,000 clones, over 75% seen once. The sequencing here drew on peripheral blood, taken on day 0 of AZD1222 vaccination. Receptors originate from an adult in good health.

J is TRBJ2-3 and V is TRBV28, with D tentatively TRBD1 (6 bases). The CDR3 contains 17 residues. V was pared by 2 bases and J by 1 base, with 16 bases between. Germline-derived CDR1 and CDR2 are MDHEN and SYDVKM. In DNA form, the CDR3 reads TGTGCCAGCAGTTTAACAGGGATCGGACAACGCACAGATACGCAGTATTTT. Its protein is CASSLTGIGQRTDTQYF.

The chain has TRBV30 and TRBJ2-1; 12 bases line up with TRBD2. This CDR3 has 17 amino acids. Germline assignment: CDR1 GTSNPN and CDR2 SVGIG (reference sequence). V was clipped by 0 bases and J by 7 bases; unmatched bases: 10. The CDR3 DNA is TGTGCCTGGAGTGTAGTGATGCGACTAGCGGGAGTTAATGAGCAGTTCTTC. Encoded protein: CAWSVVMRLAGVNEQFF.

The gene calls are TRBV9 and TRBJ2-2; TRBD2 aligns across 9 bases. This CDR3 has 18 residues. Germline CDR1 and CDR2: SGDLS and YYNGEE. Unmatched junction bases numbered 9, after V lost 0 bases and J lost 3 bases. Written as DNA, the CDR3 is TGTGCCAGCAGCGTAGGGGCGGGAGGGCCTTATGACACCGGGGAGCTGTTTTTT. The encoded protein is CASSVGAGGPYDTGELFF.

The rearrangement links TRBV3-1 (or the pseudogene TRBV3-2) to TRBJ1-6, with D uncertain. The ends were cut back, 1 base at V and 6 bases at J, with 10 bases in the middle. CDR1 is LGHDT, CDR2 YNNKEL, per germline (reference sequence). This CDR3 spans 15 amino acids. The CDR3 nucleotides read TGTGCCAGCAGCCAAGTCGTCGGGCCTAATTCACCCCTCCACTTT. Amino acid sequence: CASSQVVGPNSPLHF.

This clone was recorded only once. The rearrangement links TRBV7-8 to TRBJ1-1; 9 bases match TRBD1. The CDR3 totals 13 residues. The germline V gene has CDR1 SGHVS and CDR2 FQNEAQ. The V gene end was trimmed by 5 bases and the J gene end by 6 bases; junction bases not matched to a gene: 4. Here the CDR3 reads CASSGTGLAEAFF. The DNA for the CDR3 is TGTGCCAGCAGCGGGACAGGGTTGGCTGAAGCTTTCTTT.

This chain connects TRBV7-8 to TRBJ1-1; the D is unclear. CDR3 size: 14 residues. The V gene lost 3 bases and the J gene lost 1 base, with 9 bases spanning the gap. CDR1 and CDR2 from the germline V gene are SGHVS and FQNEAQ. The CDR3 sequence: CASSFRSGNTEAFF. The DNA of the CDR3 is TGTGCCAGCAGCTTTCGTTCGGGGAACACTGAAGCTTTCTTT.

This chain connects TRBV5-6 to TRBJ1-1; possibly TRBD1 for D (6 bases). The CDR3 has 15 residues. Trimming removed 4 bases from V and 0 bases from J, with 13 bases in between. Germline assignment: CDR1 SGHDT and CDR2 YYEEEE. DNA of the CDR3: TGTGCCAGCAGCATACAGGGTCACATGAACACTGAAGCTTTCTTT. Translated, it gives CASSIQGHMNTEAFF.

The chain combines TRBV28 with TRBJ1-6, with 7 nucleotides matching TRBD1. Germline V gene sequence: CDR1 MDHEN, CDR2 SYDVKM. The length of the CDR3 is 15 residues. Trimming took 10 bases from V and 10 from J; bases not matched to a gene: 16. The CDR3 DNA sequence: TGTGCCACTCTACCATGGGCAGGGGGAGGGTCACCCCTCCACTTT. Amino acid sequence: CATLPWAGGGSPLHF.

The chain employs TRBV27 and TRBJ1-4; D not certain. The V end lost 6 bases, the J end lost 4 bases, and 12 bases lay between the germline ends. Germline loops: CDR1 MNHEY, CDR2 SMNVEV (reference sequence). CDR3 length: 14 residues. CDR3 region: CASRFDGNNEKLFF. The DNA for the CDR3 is TGTGCCAGCAGATTCGACGGGAATAATGAAAAACTGTTTTTT.

The chain employs TRBV11-2 and TRBJ2-2, with unresolved D. Germline V gene sequence: CDR1 SGHAT, CDR2 FQNNGV. The CDR3 is made up of 13 amino acids. V gave up 0 bases and J gave up 6 bases, with 5 bases separating them. Here the CDR3 DNA reads TGTGCCAGCAGCTTAGATAGAGCCGGGGAGCTGTTTTTT. It is translated as CASSLDRAGELFF.

This clone was seen a single time. The gene calls are TRBV19 and TRBJ1-5; D is perhaps TRBD1 (5 bases). Trimming removed 1 base from V and 2 bases from J, with 12 bases in between. The germline gives CDR1 LNHDA, CDR2 SQIVND (reference sequence). The CDR3 is 16 residues long. CDR3 DNA: TGTGCCAGTAGTATAGGGGGGGGGATAGGCAATCAGCCCCAGCATTTT. Translated: CASSIGGGIGNQPQHF.

The V gene is TRBV5-6, the J gene TRBJ1-4; D is unclear. This CDR3 region has 14 residues. V lost 0 bases and J 2 bases, leaving 5 bases between the germline ends. From germline, CDR1 is SGHDT and CDR2 YYEEEE. The CDR3 loop is CASSLGPTNEKLFF. CDR3 sequence (DNA): TGTGCCAGCAGCTTGGGTCCCACTAATGAAAAACTGTTTTTT.

This chain joins TRBV6-5 and TRBJ1-6, with D hard to call. The CDR3 spans 15 residues. Germline assignment: CDR1 MNHEY and CDR2 SVGAGI. The germline V and J ends were trimmed by 0 bases and 10 bases, with 13 bases remaining between them. For the CDR3, the DNA is TGTGCCAGCAGTTACTCCCGGAACCCGGAGTCACCCCTCCACTTT. Translating gives CASSYSRNPESPLHF.

This sequence joins TRBV3-1 (or the pseudogene TRBV3-2) and TRBJ2-7, with 7 bases lining up with TRBD2. This CDR3 region has 13 residues. The germline V gene encodes CDR1 LGHDT and CDR2 YNNKEL (reference sequence). V trimming: 1 base; J trimming: 7 bases; junction bases outside the gene matches: 4. The CDR3 protein is CASSQGVGGEQYF. The CDR3 region has the DNA TGTGCCAGCAGCCAAGGCGTCGGGGGGGAGCAGTACTTC.

The chain employs TRBV7-6 and TRBJ2-5; the match to TRBD2 covers 10 bases. Germline V lookup: CDR1 SGHVS, CDR2 FNYEAQ. The CDR3 has 17 residues. V was clipped by 5 bases and J by 5 bases; unmatched bases: 14. The CDR3 is CASSPPPSGRGGETQYF. The CDR3 coding sequence is TGTGCCAGCAGCCCACCTCCTAGCGGGAGAGGAGGGGAGACCCAGTACTTC.

The chain carries TRBV18 and TRBJ1-5; 12 bases are shared with TRBD1. Germline CDR1 reads KGHSH; CDR2 reads LQKENI. This CDR3 spans 14 amino acids. V was clipped by 8 bases and J by 6 bases; unmatched bases: 5. CDR3 nucleotides: TGTGCCAGCGCGGGACAGGGGGCATTTCAGCCCCAGCATTTT. This encodes CASAGQGAFQPQHF.

The chain employs TRBV6-5 and TRBJ1-2; TRBD1 matches 7 bases. This CDR3 region has 14 residues. V was pared by 5 bases and J by 3 bases, with 6 bases of the junction left unmatched. CDR1 is MNHEY, CDR2 SVGAGI, per germline. The CDR3 loop reads CASSPHGQDYGYTF. CDR3 bases: TGTGCCAGCAGTCCTCATGGACAGGACTATGGCTACACCTTC.

The gene calls are TRBV2 and TRBJ1-6, with D tentatively TRBD1 (5 bases). CDR3 length: 13 amino acids. Germline V lookup: CDR1 SNHLY, CDR2 FYNNEI. Between the trimmed V and J ends, which lost 7 bases and 7 bases, there was a span of 11 bases. CDR3: CASNGGTNSPLHF. DNA of the CDR3: TGTGCCAGCAACGGGGGTACCAATTCACCCCTCCACTTT. The full variable domain, rest sourced from reference TRBV2 and TRBJ1-6, is EPEVTQTPSHQVTQMGQEVILRCVPISNHLYFYWYRQILGQKVEFLVSFYNNEISEKSEIFDDQFSVERPDGSNFTLKIRSTKLEDSAMYFCASNGGTNSPLHFGNGTRLTVT.

The chain uses TRBV4-1 and TRBJ1-4; D might be TRBD1 (6 bases). Germline V CDR1 and CDR2: MGHRA, YSYEKL. The V end lost 0 bases, the J end lost 1 base, and 6 bases lay between the germline ends. The CDR3 extends over 15 amino acids. The CDR3 loop is CASSQEGGTNEKLFF. CDR3 coding DNA: TGCGCCAGCAGCCAAGAAGGGGGAACTAATGAAAAACTGTTTTTT.

The V and J genes are TRBV18 and TRBJ2-7, with a weak D call TRBD2 (5 bases). The CDR3 totals 14 residues. Deletions cut 0 bases from V and 5 bases from J, with 11 bases between. The germline V gene has CDR1 KGHSH and CDR2 LQKENI. The CDR3 spells CASSPPSGSHEQYF. The CDR3 DNA reads TGTGCCAGCTCACCACCGTCTGGGAGCCACGAGCAGTACTTC.

The chain joins TRBV18 to TRBJ2-5; maybe TRBD2 (6 bases). This CDR3 contains 14 residues. The germline V gene encodes CDR1 KGHSH and CDR2 LQKENI. V lost 1 base and J 2 bases, leaving 8 bases between the germline ends. The CDR3 DNA reads as TGTGCCAGCTCACCACTACTAGCTCAAGAGACCCAGTACTTC. Translation: CASSPLLAQETQYF. The complete variable domain, with remaining parts taken from reference TRBV18 and TRBJ2-5, reads NAGVMQNPRHLVRRRGQEARLRCSPMKGHSHVYWYRQLPEEGLKFMVYLQKENIIDESGMPKERFSAEFPKEGPSILRIQQVVRGDSAAYFCASSPLLAQETQYFGPGTRLLVL.

Here the CDR3 reads CASSSPYPGGPDTQYF. The CDR3 region has the DNA TGTGCCAGCAGCTCCCCCTACCCGGGAGGGCCCGATACGCAGTATTTT. The rearrangement uses TRBV5-6 and TRBJ2-3, with 8 bases identical to TRBD2. CDR3 size: 16 residues. Germline loops: CDR1 SGHDT, CDR2 YYEEEE. The trim removed 3 bases at V and 6 bases at J, leaving 12 bases unmatched.

In this sample, this clone turned up once. The CDR3 sequence: CASSPGAPSYQPQHF. The DNA of the CDR3 is TGTGCCAGCAGTCCCGGGGCACCCTCTTATCAGCCCCAGCATTTT. The V call is TRBV28, the J call TRBJ1-5, with D possibly TRBD1 on 5 matching bases. The CDR3 extends over 15 amino acids. The V gene lost 5 bases and the J gene lost 5 bases, with 16 bases spanning the gap. Germline values: CDR1 MDHEN, CDR2 SYDVKM.

This CDR3 is CASSLPAMGRAYNEQFF. The DNA of the CDR3 is TGTGCCAGCAGCCTCCCAGCGATGGGCAGGGCGTACAATGAGCAGTTCTTC. The chain combines TRBV2 with TRBJ2-1; D may be TRBD1 (5 bases). The CDR3 covers 17 residues. Germline V gives CDR1 SNHLY, CDR2 FYNNEI. Trimming took off 6 bases at V and 4 bases at J, with 22 bases between the two ends.

The chain combines TRBV10-3 with TRBJ1-2; D gene uncertain. CDR1 ENHRY and CDR2 SYGVKD come from the germline V gene. The CDR3 is 14 residues long. V was pared by 5 bases and J by 8 bases, with 18 bases between. DNA of the CDR3: TGTGCCATCAGTCGATTAGACACGAGCGACGGCTACACCTTC. Its translation: CAISRLDTSDGYTF.

V is TRBV18 and J is TRBJ1-3; D call uncertain. CDR1 is KGHSH, CDR2 LQKENI, per germline. The CDR3 is 14 residues long. With 4 bases removed from V and 0 bases from J, the gap between germline ends came to 7 bases. Here the CDR3 reads CASSLGSSGNTIYF. CDR3 nucleotide sequence: TGTGCCAGCTCACTTGGTAGCTCTGGAAACACCATATATTTT.

The chain links TRBV9 to TRBJ1-1; possibly TRBD1 for D (5 bases). This CDR3 spans 14 amino acids. From germline, CDR1 is SGDLS and CDR2 YYNGEE. V was shortened by 3 bases and J by 3 bases, with 12 bases between the two germline ends. The CDR3: CASSAQAGDTEAFF. CDR3 DNA: TGTGCCAGCAGCGCACAGGCGGGGGACACTGAAGCTTTCTTT.

This rearrangement joins TRBV5-1 to TRBJ1-5; 10 bases align to TRBD1. Per the germline V gene, CDR1 is SGHRS and CDR2 is YFSETQ. The CDR3 sequence is 14 residues long. V was clipped by 4 bases and J by 7 bases; unmatched bases: 5. The CDR3 is CASSPDRGLQPQHF. The CDR3 DNA sequence: TGCGCCAGCAGCCCCGACAGGGGGCTGCAGCCCCAGCATTTT.

The chain employs TRBV10-2 and TRBJ1-1; possibly TRBD1 for D (5 bases). The CDR3 runs to 17 residues. From germline, CDR1 is WSHSY and CDR2 SAAADI. V was trimmed by 2 bases and J by 1 base, leaving 17 bases between them. CDR3 region: CASSEIGRGAGNTEAFF. In DNA, the CDR3 is TGCGCCAGCAGTGAGATAGGTAGGGGCGCGGGGAACACTGAAGCTTTCTTT.

The V and J genes are TRBV28 and TRBJ1-4; D is uncertain. From germline, CDR1 is MDHEN and CDR2 SYDVKM. V was shortened by 5 bases and J by 4 bases, with 8 bases between the two germline ends. The length of the CDR3 is 13 residues. The CDR3 nucleotides are TGTGCCAGCAGTAAGCTTTATAATGAAAAACTGTTTTTT. Translation: CASSKLYNEKLFF.

The V gene is TRBV2, the J gene TRBJ1-6; 7 bases line up with TRBD1. Germline V gives CDR1 SNHLY, CDR2 FYNNEI. After removal of 10 bases from V and 10 bases from J, the junction contained 10 bases not matched to a gene. CDR3 length: 13 residues. DNA for the CDR3: TGTGCCACTTGGGACAGTCCAAGATCACCCCTCCACTTT. This gives the protein CATWDSPRSPLHF.

The chain links TRBV20-1 to TRBJ1-2; no reliable D call. The V gene's germline CDR1 is DFQATT and CDR2 SNEGSKA (reference sequence). V shed 4 bases and J shed 1 base, with 4 bases lying between them. This CDR3 is built from 11 residues. This CDR3 reads CSATSNYGYTF. Here the CDR3 DNA reads TGCAGTGCTACCAGTAACTATGGCTACACCTTC.